The subject of this entry is one T cell receptor beta chain. Its antigen is unidentified. Sequencing used immunoSEQ multiplex PCR; TCRdb keeps in-frame clones, though not all of them. Of 45,000 to 55,000 clones detected, approximately 80% appear once; the ten largest clones hold more than 20%. This specimen comes from a study of T cell responses to AZD1222 COVID-19 vaccine. The CDR3 totals 18 residues. Study findings and constraints: CD4 TCRs linked to vaccination spanned spike, dominating at 160-218 and 743-854.

This clonotype originated in an adult in good health. Sequencing was performed on peripheral blood, taken on day 0 of MenACWY control vaccination. The chain links TRBV21-1 to TRBJ1-5; the table assigns TRBD1, which was not confirmed against the DNA. TRBV21-1 is classified as a pseudogene. The CDR3 here is CASSKRRGQEYSNQPQHF. DNA for the CDR3: TGTGCCAGCAGCAAAAGGCGGGGACAGGAATATAGCAATCAGCCCCAGCATTTT.